This T cell receptor beta chain is drawn from a study of PD-1 blockade in classical Hodgkin lymphoma. Sequencing was performed with immunoSEQ multiplex PCR; in TCRdb, only in-frame clones are kept and a portion is missing. Here the sample spans approximately 49,000 clones, roughly three quarters being singletons. This CDR3 has 17 amino acids. Trimming stripped 5 bases from V and 4 bases from J, with 23 bases between. From germline, CDR1 is SGHTA and CDR2 FQGNSA. Time point specified: cycle 4 day 1 (C4D1), after 5 to 7 weeks of nivolumab. The patients all showed relapse after autologous stem cell transplantation, while their brentuximab vedotin exposure varied. General study points: According to reports, newly diagnosed patients had lower baseline TCR diversity than healthy donors, and relapsed/refractory patients had lower baseline TCR diversity still.

As concerns this clone: Antigen specificity is unknown.

The receptor's source is a human donor with classical Hodgkin lymphoma. This sequence joins TRBV7-2 and TRBJ1-1; D is perhaps TRBD1 (5 bases). Sequenced here: peripheral blood mononuclear cells (PBMCs), sampled before the fourth cycle of nivolumab. CDR3 in DNA: TGTGCCAGCAGCCACAAAACCTCAGGGTGGTGGGGCACTGAAGCTTTCTTT. Translation: CASSHKTSGWWGTEAFF.